Listed below are T cell receptor beta chains from one sample, sequenced in a study of tumor-infiltrating lymphocytes in oesophageal squamous cell carcinoma. TCRdb re-called the PCR reads with MiXCR, one entry per CDR3 protein. The data contain approximately 18,000 distinct CDR3 sequences, roughly 40% of them singletons. The material sequenced was normal esophageal tissue next to the tumor. The receptors here all came from a female donor with esophageal squamous cell carcinoma. CDR3s include the opening cysteine and the closing phenylalanine or tryptophan. The D gene is left open where the match is weak. For some rows the clone size is stated as once, few or many, or as a class when expanded; others skip it.

D,V,J,length,size,CDR3,DNA
-,TRBV27,TRBJ2-7,11,few,CASSHNYEQYF,TGTGCCAGCAGTCACAACTACGAGCAGTACTTC
-,TRBV18,TRBJ2-7,15,many,CASSRGGVSLYEQYF,TGTGCCAGCTCACGAGGCGGGGTCTCCCTCTACGAGCAGTACTTC
-,TRBV4-1,TRBJ2-1,15,many,CASSQDHNLYNEQFF,TGCGCCAGCAGCCAAGATCATAATCTCTACAATGAGCAGTTCTTC
TRBD2,TRBV14,TRBJ2-7,14,few,CASSQGWDYNEQYF,TGTGCCAGCAGCCAAGGATGGGACTACAATGAGCAGTACTTC
-,TRBV28,TRBJ2-4,11,-,CASSFKSSTDF,TGTGCCAGCAGTTTTAAATCGTCAACGGACTTC
-,TRBV7-2,TRBJ1-2,14,-,CASRAGQTNYGYTF,TGTGCCAGCAGGGCTGGACAGACTAACTATGGCTACACCTTC
TRBD1,TRBV7-2,TRBJ2-7,14,-,CASSVWTGSYEQYF,TGTGCCAGCAGCGTGTGGACAGGGTCCTACGAGCAGTACTTC
TRBD1,TRBV27,TRBJ1-2,14,-,CASKGTGWDYGYTF,TGTGCCAGCAAAGGGACAGGGTGGGACTATGGCTACACCTTC
-,TRBV7-2,TRBJ1-2,16,-,CASSLDSALGLYGYTF,TGTGCCAGCAGCTTAGACAGCGCCCTGGGGCTCTATGGCTACACCTTC
-,TRBV7-2,TRBJ1-2,15,many,CASSVGQITDYGYTF,TGTGCCAGCAGCGTCGGGCAGATAACGGACTATGGCTACACCTTC
-,TRBV5-1,TRBJ2-5,14,many,CASSPIGGGETQYF,TGCGCCAGCAGCCCGATCGGAGGGGGAGAGACCCAGTACTTC
-,TRBV6-1,TRBJ1-3,15,few,CASSGQALGFDTIYF,TGTGCCAGCAGTGGGCAAGCTCTGGGATTCGACACCATATATTTT
-,TRBV12-3/TRBV12-4,TRBJ2-7,14,-,CASSRGPGTYEQYF,TGTGCCAGCAGCCGGGGGCCCGGTACCTACGAGCAGTACTTC
-,TRBV5-5,TRBJ2-6,18,many,CASSLAGRVLSGANVLTF,TGTGCCAGCAGCTTGGCCGGGCGAGTTTTATCTGGGGCCAACGTCCTGACTTTC
-,TRBV2,TRBJ2-7,10,many,CASSETRKYF,TGTGCCAGCAGTGAAACCCGAAAGTACTTC
TRBD2,TRBV24-1,TRBJ2-1,16,-,CATSDSGRASYNEQFF,TGTGCCACCAGTGATAGCGGGAGGGCCTCCTACAATGAGCAGTTCTTC
-,TRBV5-4,TRBJ1-1,14,many,CASRPPEGNTEAFF,TGTGCCAGCAGGCCCCCGGAGGGGAACACTGAAGCTTTCTTT
TRBD2,TRBV4-2,TRBJ2-7,16,many,CASSQPGGSGSYEQYF,TGTGCCAGCAGCCAACCAGGCGGGAGCGGGAGCTACGAGCAGTACTTC